This T cell receptor (beta chain) was identified in a study of blood T cell repertoires in COVID-19. Study context: Donors in the United States, Italy and Spain gave samples during acute or convalescent COVID-19. PBMCs, B-cell-depleted T cells, or T cells provided the cDNA or gDNA that made up the material.

It was during active infection that Seattle patients were enrolled and then longitudinally followed. Per the original data handling: It was from reference gene primer amplification that nucleated cell counts were estimated. Clones were sequenced by immunoSEQ multiplex PCR, and TCRdb holds only the in-frame ones, with some missing. V, J and clone size are those of that table, while D and trimming were read from the DNA. There are about 240,000 clones in the sample; approximately 80% occur only once, and roughly 8% lies in the top ten. This CDR3 spans 14 amino acids. Per the germline V gene, CDR1 is SGHNT and CDR2 is YYREEE (reference sequence). V lost 4 bases to trimming and J lost 4 bases, with 14 bases between them.

The clonotype originates from a woman aged 80 or over with COVID-19, enrolled during active disease. The sample taken for sequencing was peripheral blood. This chain links TRBV5-4 with TRBJ2-5, with a tentative D call TRBD2 (6 bases). CDR3 coding DNA: TGTGCCAGCAGCCCCGGGGGTCAGGGAGAGACCCAGTACTTC. Residues: CASSPGGQGETQYF.